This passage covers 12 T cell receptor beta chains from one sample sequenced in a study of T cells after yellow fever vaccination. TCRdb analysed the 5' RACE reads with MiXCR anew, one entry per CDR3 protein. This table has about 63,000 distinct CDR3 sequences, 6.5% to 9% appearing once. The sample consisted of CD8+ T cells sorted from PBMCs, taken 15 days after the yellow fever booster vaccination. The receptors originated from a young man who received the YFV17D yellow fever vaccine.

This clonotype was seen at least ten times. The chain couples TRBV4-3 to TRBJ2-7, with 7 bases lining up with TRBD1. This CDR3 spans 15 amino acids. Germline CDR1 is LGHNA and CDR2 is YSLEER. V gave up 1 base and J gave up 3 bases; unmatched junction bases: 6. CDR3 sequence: CASSQAGTDNYEQYF. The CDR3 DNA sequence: TGCGCCAGCAGCCAAGCCGGGACAGACAACTACGAGCAGTACTTC.

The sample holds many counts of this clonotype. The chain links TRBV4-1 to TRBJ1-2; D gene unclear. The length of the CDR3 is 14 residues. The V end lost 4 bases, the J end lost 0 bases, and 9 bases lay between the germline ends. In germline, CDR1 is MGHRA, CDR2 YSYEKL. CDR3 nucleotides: TGCGCCAGCAGCCCCCCGGCATCTAACTATGGCTACACCTTC. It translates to CASSPPASNYGYTF.

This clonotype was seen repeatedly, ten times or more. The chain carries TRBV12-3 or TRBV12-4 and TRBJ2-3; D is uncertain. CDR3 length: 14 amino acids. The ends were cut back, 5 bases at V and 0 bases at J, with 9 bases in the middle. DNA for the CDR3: TGTGCCAGCAGTATAATGCGGAGCACAGATACGCAGTATTTT. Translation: CASSIMRSTDTQYF.

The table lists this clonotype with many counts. The CDR3: CSAIWGEETEAFF. CDR3 bases: TGCAGTGCTATCTGGGGCGAAGAGACTGAAGCTTTCTTT. The rearrangement links TRBV20-1 to TRBJ1-1, with TRBD1 as a possible D gene (5 bases). The V end was cut by 4 bases, the J end by 5 bases, with 14 bases between. Germline assignment: CDR1 DFQATT and CDR2 SNEGSKA (reference sequence). This CDR3 comprises 13 residues.

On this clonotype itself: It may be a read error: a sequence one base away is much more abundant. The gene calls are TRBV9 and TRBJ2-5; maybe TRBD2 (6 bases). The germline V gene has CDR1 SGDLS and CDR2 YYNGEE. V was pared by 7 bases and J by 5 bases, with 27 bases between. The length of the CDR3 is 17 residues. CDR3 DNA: TGTGCCAGCCGCGCCCAAGGACTTGCGGGGCGCGGGGAGACCCAGTACTTC. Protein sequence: CASRAQGLAGRGETQYF.

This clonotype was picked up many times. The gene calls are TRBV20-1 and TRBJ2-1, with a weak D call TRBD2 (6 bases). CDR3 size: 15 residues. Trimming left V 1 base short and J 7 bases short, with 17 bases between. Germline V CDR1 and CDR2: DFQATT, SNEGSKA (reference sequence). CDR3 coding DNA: TGCAGTGCTAGAGTGGAGGGAGCTCCGGTGAATGAGCAGTTCTTC. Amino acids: CSARVEGAPVNEQFF.

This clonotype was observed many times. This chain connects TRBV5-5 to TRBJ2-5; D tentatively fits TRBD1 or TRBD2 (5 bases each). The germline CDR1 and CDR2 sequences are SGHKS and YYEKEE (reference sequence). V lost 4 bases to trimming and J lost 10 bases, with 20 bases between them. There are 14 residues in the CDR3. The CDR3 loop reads CASSLRDVSVDQYF. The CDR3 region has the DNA TGTGCCAGCAGCCTCCGGGACGTCTCGGTCGACCAGTACTTC.

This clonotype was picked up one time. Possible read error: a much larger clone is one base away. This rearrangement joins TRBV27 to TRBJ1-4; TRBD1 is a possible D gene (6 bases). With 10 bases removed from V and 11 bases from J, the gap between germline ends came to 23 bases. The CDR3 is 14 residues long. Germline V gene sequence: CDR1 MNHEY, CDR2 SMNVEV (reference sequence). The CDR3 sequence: CATGPETGQRKLFF. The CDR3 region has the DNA TGTGCCACGGGCCCCGAGACAGGCCAGCGGAAACTGTTTTTT. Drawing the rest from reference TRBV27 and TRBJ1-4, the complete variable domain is EAQVTQNPRYLITVTGKKLTVTCSQNMNHEYMSWYRQDPGLGLRQIYYSMNVEVTDKGDVPEGYKVSRKEKRNFPLILESPSPNQTSLYFCATGPETGQRKLFFGSGTQLSVL.

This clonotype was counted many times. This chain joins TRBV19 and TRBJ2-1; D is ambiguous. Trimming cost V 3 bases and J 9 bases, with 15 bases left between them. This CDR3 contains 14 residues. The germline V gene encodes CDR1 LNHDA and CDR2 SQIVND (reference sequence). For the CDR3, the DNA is TGTGCCAGTAGTATCCAATCGACCTATAGTGAGCAGTTCTTC. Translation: CASSIQSTYSEQFF.

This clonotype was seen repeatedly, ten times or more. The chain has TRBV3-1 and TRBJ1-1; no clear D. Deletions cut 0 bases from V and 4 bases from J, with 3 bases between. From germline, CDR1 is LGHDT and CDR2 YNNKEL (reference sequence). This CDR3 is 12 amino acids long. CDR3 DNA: TGTGCCAGCAGCCAAGATCTCACTGAAGCTTTCTTT. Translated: CASSQDLTEAFF. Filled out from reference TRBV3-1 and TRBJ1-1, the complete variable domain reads DTAVSQTPKYLVTQMGNDKSIKCEQNLGHDTMYWYKQDSKKFLKIMFSYNNKELIINETVPNRFSPKSPDKAHLNLHINSLELGDSAVYFCASSQDLTEAFFGQGTRLTVV.

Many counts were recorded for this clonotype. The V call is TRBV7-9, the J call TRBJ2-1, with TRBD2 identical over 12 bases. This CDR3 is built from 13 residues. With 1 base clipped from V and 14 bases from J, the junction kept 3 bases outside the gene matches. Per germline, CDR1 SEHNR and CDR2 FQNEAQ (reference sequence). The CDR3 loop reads CASSLELAGGEFF. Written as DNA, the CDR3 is TGTGCCAGCAGCTTAGAACTAGCGGGGGGTGAGTTCTTC. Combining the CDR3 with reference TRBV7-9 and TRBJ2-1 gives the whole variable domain DTGVSQNPRHKITKRGQNVTFRCDPISEHNRLYWYRQTLGQGPEFLTYFQNEAQLEKSRLLSDRFSAERPKGSFSTLEIQRTEQGDSAMYLCASSLELAGGEFFGPGTRLTVL.

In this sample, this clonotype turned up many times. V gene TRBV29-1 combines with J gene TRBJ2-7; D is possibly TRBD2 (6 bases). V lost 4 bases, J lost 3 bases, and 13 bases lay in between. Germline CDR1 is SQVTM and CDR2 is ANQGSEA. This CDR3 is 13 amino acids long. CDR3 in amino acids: CSVAGGIDYEQYF. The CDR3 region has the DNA TGCAGCGTTGCTGGGGGGATAGACTACGAGCAGTACTTC.